This TCR beta chain was obtained from a study of blood T cell repertoires in COVID-19. Study information: PBMCs, B-cell-depleted T cells, or T cells provided the cDNA or gDNA that made up the material.

The CDR3 runs to 13 residues. The trim removed 6 bases at V and 5 bases at J, leaving 5 bases unmatched. The germline V gene encodes CDR1 LGHDT and CDR2 YNNKEL (reference sequence). Per the original data handling: Estimation of nucleated cell counts was performed using reference gene primer amplification. Data came from immunoSEQ multiplex PCR; TCRdb stores just in-frame clones and leaves some out. V, J and clone size reflect that table, while D and trimming were determined from the DNA. Of around 140,000 clones in the sample, 80% to 90% are singletons; the top ten hold less than 20%. The clonotype originates from a man aged 45-65 years with active or convalescent COVID-19. Sample: peripheral blood. The V call is TRBV3-1 (or the pseudogene TRBV3-2), the J call TRBJ2-7; 9 bases line up with TRBD1. The CDR3 region is CASRDWDRDEQYF. The DNA of the CDR3 is TGTGCCAGCAGGGACTGGGACAGGGACGAGCAGTACTTC.